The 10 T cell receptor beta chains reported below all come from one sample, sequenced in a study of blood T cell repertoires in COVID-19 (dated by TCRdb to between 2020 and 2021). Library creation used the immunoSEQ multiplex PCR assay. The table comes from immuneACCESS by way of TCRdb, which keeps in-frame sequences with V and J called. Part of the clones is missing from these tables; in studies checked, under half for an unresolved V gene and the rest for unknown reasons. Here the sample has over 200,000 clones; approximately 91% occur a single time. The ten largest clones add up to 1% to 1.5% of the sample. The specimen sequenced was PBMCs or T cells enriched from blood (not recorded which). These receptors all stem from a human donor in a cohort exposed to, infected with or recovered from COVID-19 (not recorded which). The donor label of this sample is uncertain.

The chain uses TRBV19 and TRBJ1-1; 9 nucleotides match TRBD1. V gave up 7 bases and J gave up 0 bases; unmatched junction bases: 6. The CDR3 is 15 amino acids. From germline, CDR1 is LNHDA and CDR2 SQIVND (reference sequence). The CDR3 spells CASKGDRALNTEAFF. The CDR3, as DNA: TGTGCCAGTAAAGGGGACAGGGCCTTGAACACTGAAGCTTTCTTT.

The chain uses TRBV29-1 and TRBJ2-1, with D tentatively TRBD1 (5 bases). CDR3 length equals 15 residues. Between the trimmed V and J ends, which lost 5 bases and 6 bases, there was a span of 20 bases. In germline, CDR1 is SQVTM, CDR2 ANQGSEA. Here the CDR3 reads CSVPRQRSALNEQFF. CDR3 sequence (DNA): TGCAGCGTTCCCCGACAGAGATCGGCCCTCAATGAGCAGTTCTTC.

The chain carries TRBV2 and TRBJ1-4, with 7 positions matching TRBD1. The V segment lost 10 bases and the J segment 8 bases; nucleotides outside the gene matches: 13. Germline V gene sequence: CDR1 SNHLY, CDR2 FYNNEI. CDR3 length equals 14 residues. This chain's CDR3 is CANKEDRVGEKLFF. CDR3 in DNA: TGTGCCAACAAAGAAGACAGGGTTGGGGAAAAACTGTTTTTT.

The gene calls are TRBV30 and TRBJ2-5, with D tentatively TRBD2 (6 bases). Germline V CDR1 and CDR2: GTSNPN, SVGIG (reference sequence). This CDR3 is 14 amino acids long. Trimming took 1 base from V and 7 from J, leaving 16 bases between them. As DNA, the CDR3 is TGTGCCTGGAGTGGAGAGGGACTCTGGGCGACCCAGTACTTC. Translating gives CAWSGEGLWATQYF.

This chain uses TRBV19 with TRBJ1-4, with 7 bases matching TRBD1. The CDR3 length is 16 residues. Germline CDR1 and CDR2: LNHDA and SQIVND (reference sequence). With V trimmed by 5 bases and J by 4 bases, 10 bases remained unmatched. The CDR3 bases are TGTGCCAGTAGTCTTCTCGGACAGGCCTTTAATGAAAAACTGTTTTTT. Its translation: CASSLLGQAFNEKLFF.

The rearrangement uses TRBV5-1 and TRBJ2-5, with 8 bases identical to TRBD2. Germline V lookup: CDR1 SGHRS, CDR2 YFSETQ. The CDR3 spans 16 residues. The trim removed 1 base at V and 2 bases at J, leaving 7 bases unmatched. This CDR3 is CASSLTRAGGQETQYF. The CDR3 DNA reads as TGCGCCAGCAGCTTGACCCGTGCGGGGGGTCAAGAGACCCAGTACTTC.

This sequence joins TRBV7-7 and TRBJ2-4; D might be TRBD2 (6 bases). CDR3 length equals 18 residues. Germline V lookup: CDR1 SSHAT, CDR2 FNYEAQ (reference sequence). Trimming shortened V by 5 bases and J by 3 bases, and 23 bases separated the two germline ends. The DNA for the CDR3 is TGTGCCAGCAGCCGGCTTTGGGGACTCTGCATGGGCAAAAACATTCAGTACTTC. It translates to CASSRLWGLCMGKNIQYF. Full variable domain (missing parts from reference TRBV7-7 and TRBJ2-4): GAGVSQSPRYKVTKRGQDVTLRCDPISSHATLYWYQQALGQGPEFLTYFNYEAQPDKSGLPSDRFSAERPEGSISTLTIQRTEQRDSAMYRCASSRLWGLCMGKNIQYFGAGTRLSVL.

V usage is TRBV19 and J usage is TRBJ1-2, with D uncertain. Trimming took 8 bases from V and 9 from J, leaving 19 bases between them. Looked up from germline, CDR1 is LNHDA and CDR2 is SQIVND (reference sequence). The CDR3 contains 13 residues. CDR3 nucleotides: TGTGCCAGTTCCTCTTCTACTCGGGATAGCTACACCTTC. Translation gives CASSSSTRDSYTF.

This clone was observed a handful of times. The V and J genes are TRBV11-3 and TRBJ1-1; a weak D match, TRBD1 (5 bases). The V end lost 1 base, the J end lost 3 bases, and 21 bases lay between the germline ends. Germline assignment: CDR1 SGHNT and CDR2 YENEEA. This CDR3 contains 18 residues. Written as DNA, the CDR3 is TGTGCCAGCAGCTTAGGGGGTTGGGACGCATCGGGAGACACTGAAGCTTTCTTT. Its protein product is CASSLGGWDASGDTEAFF.

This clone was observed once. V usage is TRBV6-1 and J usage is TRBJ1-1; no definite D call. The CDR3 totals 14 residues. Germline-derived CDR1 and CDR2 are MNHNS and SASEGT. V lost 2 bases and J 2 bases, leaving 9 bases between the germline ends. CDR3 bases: TGTGCCAGCAGTGAAATAGAGCGCAACACTGAAGCTTTCTTT. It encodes CASSEIERNTEAFF.